This T cell receptor beta chain originates from a study of blood T cells in healthy people across ages. Study-level background: The template switching approach captured approximately one barcoded beta molecule for every two T cells. Notes on the study in general: Per million T cells, TCR beta diversity dropped about linearly as age rose. Estimated diversity across one million T cells was deemed an underestimate. Long-lived and aged donors differed, with more naive CD4+ cells and higher diversity in the long-lived.

Using a J-beta primer mix together with a sample-barcoded 5' primer, a second PCR was run for roughly 6 to 12 cycles. In TCRdb, the 5' RACE reads were re-called with MiXCR into one record per CDR3 protein. Counted here are hundreds of thousands of distinct CDR3 sequences, approximately 30% occurring once; the ten biggest clones make up more than 15%. This clonotype was observed a handful of times. Its antigen is unknown. The CDR3 loop spans 17 amino acids. V lost 3 bases and J lost 0, with 15 bases in between. In germline, CDR1 is GTSNPN, CDR2 SVGIG (reference sequence). The sample was blood. The sequence derives from an elderly woman in good health. The chain combines TRBV30 with TRBJ1-6; possible D gene TRBD1, 5 bases. The CDR3 sequence is CAWSAGGSSSYNSPLHF. Here the CDR3 DNA reads TGTGCCTGGAGCGCTGGGGGGTCGAGCTCCTATAATTCACCCCTCCACTTT. The full variable domain, its missing parts supplied by reference TRBV30 and TRBJ1-6, is SQTIHQWPATLVQPVGSPLSLECTVEGTSNPNLYWYRQAAGRGLQLLFYSVGIGQISSEVPQNLSASRPQDRQFILSSKKLLLSDSGFYLCAWSAGGSSSYNSPLHFGNGTRLTVT.